This entry is about one T cell receptor beta chain. Here immunoSEQ multiplex PCR was the method, and the copy in TCRdb shows in-frame clones only, minus some. The top ten clones hold under 7.5% of a sample with over 90,000 clones, approximately 82% of them seen once. These data are taken from a study of blood T cell repertoires in COVID-19. This CDR3 region has 17 residues. Germline loops: CDR1 KGHSH, CDR2 LQKENI. V gave up 2 bases and J gave up 0 bases; unmatched junction bases: 9. The chain employs TRBV18 and TRBJ1-1, with TRBD1 identical over 7 bases. The sequenced material came from peripheral blood. This TCR derives from a man aged 50 or older with active or convalescent COVID-19. DNA for the CDR3: TGTGCCAGCTCACCATTTTCAGGGGGGCTTATGAACACTGAAGCTTTCTTT. Protein: CASSPFSGGLMNTEAFF.